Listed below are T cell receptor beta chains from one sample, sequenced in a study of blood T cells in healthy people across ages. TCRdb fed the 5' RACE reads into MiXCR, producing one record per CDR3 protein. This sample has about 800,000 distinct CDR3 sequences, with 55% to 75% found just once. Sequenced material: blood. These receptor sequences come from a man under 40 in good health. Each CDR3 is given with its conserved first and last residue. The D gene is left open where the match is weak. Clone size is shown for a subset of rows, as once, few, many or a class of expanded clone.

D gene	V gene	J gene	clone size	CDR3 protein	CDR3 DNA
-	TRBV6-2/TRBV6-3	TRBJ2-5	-	CASSRTRTNQETQYF	TGTGCCAGCAGCAGAACCCGGACTAACCAAGAGACCCAGTACTTC
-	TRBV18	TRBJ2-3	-	CASSPSTLEDTQYF	TGTGCCAGCTCACCATCTACCCTCGAAGATACGCAGTATTTT
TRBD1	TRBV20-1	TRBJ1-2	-	CSALPDRTYVYTF	TGCAGTGCTTTACCGGACAGGACCTATGTCTACACCTTC
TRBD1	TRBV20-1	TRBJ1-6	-	CSARVAGQGNSLLHF	TGCAGTGCTAGGGTGGCGGGACAGGGTAATTCACTCCTCCACTTT
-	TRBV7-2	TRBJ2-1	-	CASSGGGAGRGSEQFF	TGTGCCAGCAGCGGCGGTGGGGCGGGGAGAGGTAGTGAGCAGTTCTTC
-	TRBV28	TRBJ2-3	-	CASTGGASPITDTQYF	TGTGCCAGCACAGGCGGCGCTAGCCCAATCACAGATACGCAGTATTTT
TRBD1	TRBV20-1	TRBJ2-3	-	CSAYQGARVTQYF	TGCAGTGCCTATCAGGGGGCGAGAGTTACGCAGTATTTT
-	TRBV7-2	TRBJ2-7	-	CASSPELGPYEQYF	TGTGCCAGCAGCCCGGAGCTGGGGCCCTACGAGCAGTACTTC
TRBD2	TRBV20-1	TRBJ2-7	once	CSAISGSFYEQYF	TGCAGTGCCATAAGCGGGAGTTTTTACGAGCAGTACTTC
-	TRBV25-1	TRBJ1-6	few	CASSQPGSSPLHF	TGTGCCAGCAGCCAACCAGGGTCCTCACCCCTCCACTTT
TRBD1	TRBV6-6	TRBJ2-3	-	CASVNSRDRGLFTQYF	TGTGCCAGCGTTAACTCAAGGGACAGGGGGCTTTTTACGCAGTATTTT
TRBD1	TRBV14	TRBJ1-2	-	CASSSPQGLGDYGYTF	TGTGCCAGCAGCTCACCACAGGGGCTTGGGGACTATGGCTACACCTTC
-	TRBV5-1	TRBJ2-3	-	CASSLEAGKSTDTQYF	TGCGCCAGCAGCTTGGAGGCGGGGAAAAGCACAGATACGCAGTATTTT
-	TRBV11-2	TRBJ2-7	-	CASSLVTGYSYEQYF	TGTGCCAGCAGCTTAGTAACAGGTTATTCCTACGAGCAGTACTTC
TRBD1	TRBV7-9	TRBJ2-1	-	CASSFKPTGGNEQFF	TGTGCCAGCAGCTTCAAGCCGACAGGGGGCAATGAGCAGTTCTTC
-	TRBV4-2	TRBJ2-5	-	CASSARLGVNEQYF	TGTGCCAGCAGCGCCCGACTAGGAGTCAATGAGCAGTACTTC
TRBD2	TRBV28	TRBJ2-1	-	CASSLSGLAGVGEQFF	TGTGCCAGCAGTTTAAGTGGGCTAGCGGGAGTTGGTGAGCAGTTCTTC
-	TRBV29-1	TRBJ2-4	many	CSVVPLAKNIQYF	TGCAGCGTTGTACCGTTAGCCAAAAACATTCAGTACTTC
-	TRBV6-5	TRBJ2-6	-	CASRGWTAGANVLTF	TGTGCCAGCAGAGGGTGGACAGCTGGGGCCAACGTCCTGACTTTC
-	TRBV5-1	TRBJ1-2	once	CASSLGPEGDGYTF	TGCGCCAGCAGCTTGGGGCCAGAGGGTGATGGCTACACCTTC
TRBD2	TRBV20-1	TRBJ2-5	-	CSAHPRLAGGEQYF	TGCAGTGCCCATCCCCGGCTAGCGGGGGGGGAGCAGTACTTC
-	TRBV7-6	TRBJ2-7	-	CASSLAGTGLYEQYF	TGTGCCAGCAGCTTAGCCGGGACTGGCCTCTACGAGCAGTACTTC
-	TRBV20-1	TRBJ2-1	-	CSAKYNEQFF	TGCAGTGCTAAGTACAATGAGCAGTTCTTC
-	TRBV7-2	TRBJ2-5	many	CASSLDVETQYF	TGTGCCAGCAGCTTAGATGTGGAGACCCAGTACTTC
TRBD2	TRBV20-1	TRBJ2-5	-	CSALFASGVETQYF	TGCAGTGCCCTCTTTGCTAGCGGTGTAGAGACCCAGTACTTC
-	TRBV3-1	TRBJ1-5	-	CASSQDTTNQPQHF	TGTGCCAGCAGCCAAGATACCACTAATCAGCCCCAGCATTTT
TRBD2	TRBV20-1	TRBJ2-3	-	CSARTGTRSTDTQYF	TGCAGTGCTAGAACCGGGACTAGGAGTACAGATACGCAGTATTTT
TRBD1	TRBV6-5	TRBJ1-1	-	CASSYSFFQGQGATEAFF	TGTGCCAGCAGTTACTCCTTCTTCCAGGGACAGGGTGCGACTGAAGCTTTCTTT
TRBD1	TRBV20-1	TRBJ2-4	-	CSARGPSGQGENIQYF	TGCAGTGCTAGGGGACCTTCCGGACAGGGAGAGAACATTCAGTACTTC
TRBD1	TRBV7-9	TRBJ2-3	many	CASSSGQAEPDTQYF	TGTGCCAGCAGCTCGGGACAGGCCGAACCAGATACGCAGTATTTT
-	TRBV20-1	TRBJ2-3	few	CSARGWRIGQSTDTQYF	TGCAGTGCTAGAGGATGGCGGATAGGTCAAAGCACAGATACGCAGTATTTT
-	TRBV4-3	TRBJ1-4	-	CASGEQANEKLFF	TGCGCCAGCGGTGAGCAAGCGAATGAAAAACTGTTTTTT
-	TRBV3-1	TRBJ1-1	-	CASSQANTEAFF	TGTGCCAGCAGCCAGGCTAACACTGAAGCTTTCTTT
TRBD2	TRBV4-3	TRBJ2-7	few	CASSRLSGKAYEQYF	TGCGCCAGCAGCCGACTTAGCGGGAAAGCCTACGAGCAGTACTTC
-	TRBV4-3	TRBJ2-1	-	CASSQESTGGGVNEQFF	TGCGCCAGCAGCCAAGAGTCAACAGGGGGGGGTGTAAATGAGCAGTTCTTC
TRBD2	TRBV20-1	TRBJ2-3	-	CSAYEISGGTDTQYF	TGCAGTGCTTACGAAATTAGCGGGGGCACAGATACGCAGTATTTT
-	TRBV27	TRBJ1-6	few	CASSLFSYNSPLHF	TGTGCCAGCAGTTTATTCTCCTATAATTCACCCCTCCACTTT
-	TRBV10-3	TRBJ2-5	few	CAISAPDNRYTVGTQYF	TGTGCCATCAGTGCACCCGACAACCGATACACGGTTGGGACCCAGTACTTC
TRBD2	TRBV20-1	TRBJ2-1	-	CSARRIDAGGGYNEQFF	TGCAGTGCCAGACGTATCGATGCGGGCGGGGGGTACAATGAGCAGTTCTTC
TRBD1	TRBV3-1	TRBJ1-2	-	CASMDEGTGGATGYTF	TGTGCCAGCATGGATGAGGGGACAGGGGGCGCCACGGGCTACACCTTC
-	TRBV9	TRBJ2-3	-	CASSVTSTTDTQYF	TGTGCCAGCAGCGTCACTTCGACCACAGATACGCAGTATTTT
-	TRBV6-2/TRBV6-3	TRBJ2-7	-	CASSYSGGRFYEQYF	TGTGCCAGCAGTTACTCTGGGGGGCGCTTCTACGAGCAGTACTTC
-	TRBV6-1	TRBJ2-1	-	CASSEAPGPIYNEQFF	TGTGCCAGCAGTGAAGCCCCGGGACCGATCTACAATGAGCAGTTCTTC
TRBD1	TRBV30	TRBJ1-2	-	CAWSVGQGSYTF	TGTGCCTGGAGTGTAGGACAGGGGAGTTACACCTTC
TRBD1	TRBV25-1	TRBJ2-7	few	CASSEPNRRTGAYEQYF	TGTGCCAGCAGTGAACCCAACCGGCGGACAGGGGCCTACGAGCAGTACTTC
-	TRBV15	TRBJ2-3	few	CATSRENIGTQYF	TGTGCCACCAGCAGAGAAAACATCGGTACGCAGTATTTT
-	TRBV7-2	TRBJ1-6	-	CASSLSGQGVGGSPLHF	TGTGCCAGCAGCTTATCCGGGCAGGGTGTCGGGGGCTCACCCCTCCACTTT
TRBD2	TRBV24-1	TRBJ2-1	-	CATSDLQRTSECGQFF	TGTGCCACCAGTGATTTGCAACGAACTAGCGAGTGTGGGCAGTTCTTC
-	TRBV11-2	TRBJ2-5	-	CASSLDPRGVETQYF	TGTGCCAGCAGCTTAGATCCCAGGGGCGTGGAGACCCAGTACTTC
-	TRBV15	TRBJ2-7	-	CATRSQPGGGYEQYF	TGTGCCACCAGGAGCCAACCCGGTGGGGGCTACGAGCAGTACTTC
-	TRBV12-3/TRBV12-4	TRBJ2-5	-	CASSPDSLQETQYF	TGTGCCAGCAGTCCGGACAGCTTACAAGAGACCCAGTACTTC
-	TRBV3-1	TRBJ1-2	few	CASSRALDGYTF	TGTGCCAGCAGCAGAGCCTTAGATGGCTACACCTTC
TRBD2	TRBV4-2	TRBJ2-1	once	CASSPTLAGGVNEQFF	TGTGCCAGCAGCCCAACCTTAGCGGGGGGCGTCAATGAGCAGTTCTTC
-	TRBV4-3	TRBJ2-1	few	CASSQAYSREQFF	TGCGCCAGCAGCCAAGCGTACTCTCGAGAGCAGTTCTTC
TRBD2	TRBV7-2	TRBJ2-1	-	CASSYQGLAGGQRQFF	TGTGCCAGCAGCTATCAAGGACTAGCGGGCGGACAGAGGCAGTTCTTC
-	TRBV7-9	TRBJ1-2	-	CASSSGDGEPNYGYTF	TGTGCCAGCAGCTCGGGTGACGGGGAACCTAACTATGGCTACACCTTC
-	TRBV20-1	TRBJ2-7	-	CSARRGQLYEQYF	TGCAGTGCTAGAAGAGGGCAGCTCTACGAGCAGTACTTC